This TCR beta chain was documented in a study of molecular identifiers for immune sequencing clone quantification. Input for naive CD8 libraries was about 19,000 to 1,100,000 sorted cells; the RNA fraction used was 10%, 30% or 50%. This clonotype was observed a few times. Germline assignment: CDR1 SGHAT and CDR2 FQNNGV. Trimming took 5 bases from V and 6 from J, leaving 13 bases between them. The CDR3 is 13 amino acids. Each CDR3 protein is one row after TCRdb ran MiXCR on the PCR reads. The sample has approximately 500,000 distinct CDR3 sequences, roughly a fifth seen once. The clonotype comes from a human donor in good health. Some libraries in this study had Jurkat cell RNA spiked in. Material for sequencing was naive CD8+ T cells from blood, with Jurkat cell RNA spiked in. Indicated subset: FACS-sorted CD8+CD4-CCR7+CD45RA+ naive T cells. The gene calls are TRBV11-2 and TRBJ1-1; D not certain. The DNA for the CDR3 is TGTGCCAGCAGCCAATGGAGGGAGGCTGAAGCTTTCTTT. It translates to CASSQWREAEAFF.